This T cell receptor beta chain was sequenced during a study of CXCR3-negative and CXCR3-positive naive CD8 T cells. Study in general: The total count of TRB reads reached approximately 140 million, and each library contributed about 1.5 +/- 0.3 million.

UMI-labeled TRB cDNA libraries were prepared by 5' RACE. TCRdb reprocessed the 5' RACE reads and stores each CDR3 protein as one record, lacking DNA. The sample data list several thousand distinct CDR3 sequences. Notes on this clonotype: As yet, its antigen is unknown.

The length of the CDR3 is 14 residues. CDR1 is SGDLS, CDR2 YYNGEE, per germline. Study observations and caveats: More hydrophobic TRB CDR3s were found in CXCR3-positive naive cells than in CXCR3-negative naive cells. CXCR3-negative and CXCR3-positive naive cells shared comparable TRBV-TRBJ usage, but memory cells did not. Diversity ran similarly high across both naive subsets but far lower in memory CD8+ cells.

The genes are TRBV9 and TRBJ1-1. Sequenced sample: naive CXCR3+ CD8+ T cells from blood. Specified subset: CD45RO-CCR7+CD27+CD95- naive CD8+ T cells expressing CXCR3 (TNR3+). The receptor's source is a human donor in good health. Some clones in this sample may be carry-over from other donors' samples. The CDR3 protein is CASSENDLNTEAFF.